This TCR beta chain was recovered during a study of graft-versus-host responses after intestinal transplantation. Study context: Isolated intestinal, liver-intestinal, or multivisceral transplants had been given to the recipients. Every one of the recipients received anti-thymocyte globulin induction and afterwards took tacrolimus and steroids for approximately 3 years.

Profiling relied on immunoSEQ multiplex PCR, and the TCRdb table lists in-frame clones only, not all of them. The table lists about 38,000 clones, roughly four fifths of them singletons. The germline V and J ends were trimmed by 3 bases and 1 base, with 11 bases remaining between them. The CDR3 covers 15 residues. Looked up from germline, CDR1 is SGHAT and CDR2 is FQNNGV. As to this clone: Its specificity is unknown.

Study-wide points: Maximum circulating GvH clone levels tracked with early post-transplant HvG decreases. Recipient marrow showed GvH clones, some seen first in ileum or blood.

The sample in question was PBMCs, obtained about 160 weeks after transplant. This sequence was found in a human patient who received an intestinal transplant, so some T cells may come from the graft donor. The rearrangement uses TRBV11-2 and TRBJ2-3; D is possibly TRBD2 (6 bases). Here the CDR3 DNA reads TGTGCCAGCAGCTTCCTCACGGGAGGCACAGATACGCAGTATTTT. Protein: CASSFLTGGTDTQYF.